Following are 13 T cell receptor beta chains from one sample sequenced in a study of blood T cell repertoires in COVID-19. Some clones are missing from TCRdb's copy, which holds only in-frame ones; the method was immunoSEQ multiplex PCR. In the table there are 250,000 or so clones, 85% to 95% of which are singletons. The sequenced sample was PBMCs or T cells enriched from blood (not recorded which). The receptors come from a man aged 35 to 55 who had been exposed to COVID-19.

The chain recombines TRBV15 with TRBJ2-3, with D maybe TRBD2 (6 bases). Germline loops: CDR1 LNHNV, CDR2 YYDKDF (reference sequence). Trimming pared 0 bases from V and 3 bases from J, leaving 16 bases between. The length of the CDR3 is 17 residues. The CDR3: CATSREGRASVTDTQYF. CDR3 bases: TGTGCCACCAGCAGAGAAGGTCGGGCTAGCGTAACAGATACGCAGTATTTT.

CDR3 sequence (DNA): TGTGCCAGCAGGTACGGGAGTGATGACACTGAAGCTTTCTTT. Protein product: CASRYGSDDTEAFF. The chain employs TRBV5-4 and TRBJ1-1; D is uncertain. Trimming took off 5 bases at V and 3 bases at J, with 14 bases between the two ends. Germline assignment: CDR1 SGHNT and CDR2 YYREEE (reference sequence). The CDR3 has 14 amino acids.

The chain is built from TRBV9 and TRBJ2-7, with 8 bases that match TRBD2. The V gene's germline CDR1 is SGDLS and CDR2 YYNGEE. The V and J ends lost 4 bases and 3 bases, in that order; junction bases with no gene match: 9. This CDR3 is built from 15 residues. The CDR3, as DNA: TGTGCCAGCAGCCCCCGTTCAGCGGGAGACTACGAGCAGTACTTC. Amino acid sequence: CASSPRSAGDYEQYF.

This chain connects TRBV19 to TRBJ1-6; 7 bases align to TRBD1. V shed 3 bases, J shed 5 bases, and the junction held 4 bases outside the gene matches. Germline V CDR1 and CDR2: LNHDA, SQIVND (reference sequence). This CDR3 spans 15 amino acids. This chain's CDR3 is CASSMGQGDNSPLHF. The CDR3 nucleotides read TGTGCCAGTAGTATGGGTCAGGGGGATAATTCACCCCTCCACTTT.

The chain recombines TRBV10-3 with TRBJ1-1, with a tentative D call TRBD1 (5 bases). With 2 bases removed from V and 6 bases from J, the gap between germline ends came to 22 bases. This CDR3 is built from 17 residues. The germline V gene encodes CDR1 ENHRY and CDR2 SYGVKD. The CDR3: CAISEVPPRQLRAEAFF. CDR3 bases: TGTGCCATCAGTGAGGTTCCCCCTAGACAGCTCAGGGCTGAAGCTTTCTTT.

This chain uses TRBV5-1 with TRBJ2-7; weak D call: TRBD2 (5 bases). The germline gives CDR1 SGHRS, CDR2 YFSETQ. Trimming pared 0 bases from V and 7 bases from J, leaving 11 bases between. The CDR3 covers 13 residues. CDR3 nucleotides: TGCGCCAGCAGCTTGGAGAGGGCCCGAGAGCAGTACTTC. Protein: CASSLERAREQYF.

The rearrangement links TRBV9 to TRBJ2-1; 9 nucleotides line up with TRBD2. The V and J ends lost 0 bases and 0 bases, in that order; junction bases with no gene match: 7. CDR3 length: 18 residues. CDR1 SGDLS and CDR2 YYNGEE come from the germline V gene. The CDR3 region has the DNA TGTGCCAGCAGCGTAGTAGCGGGAGAAAAGAGCTCCTACAATGAGCAGTTCTTC. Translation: CASSVVAGEKSSYNEQFF.

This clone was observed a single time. The CDR3 coding sequence is TGTGCCAGTAGTATTGGACAGGGGAGAATGGGCTATGGCTACACCTTC. Translated: CASSIGQGRMGYGYTF. This chain joins TRBV19 and TRBJ1-2; 9 positions agree with TRBD1. The CDR3 spans 16 residues. CDR1 is LNHDA, CDR2 SQIVND, per germline (reference sequence). After removal of 3 bases from V and 4 bases from J, the junction contained 9 bases not matched to a gene.

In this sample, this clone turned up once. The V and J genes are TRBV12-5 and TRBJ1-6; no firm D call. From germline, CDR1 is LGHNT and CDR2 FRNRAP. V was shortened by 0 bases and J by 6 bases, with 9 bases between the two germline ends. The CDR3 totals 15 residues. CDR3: CASGLVVAFNSPLHF. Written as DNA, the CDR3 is TGTGCTAGTGGTTTGGTAGTGGCTTTTAATTCACCCCTCCACTTT.

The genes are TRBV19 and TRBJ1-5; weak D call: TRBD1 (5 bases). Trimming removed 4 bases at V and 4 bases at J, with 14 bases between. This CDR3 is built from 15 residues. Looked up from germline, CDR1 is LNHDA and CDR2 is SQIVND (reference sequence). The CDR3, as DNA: TGTGCCAGTAGTAAGGGGACTCTTCTAAATCAGCCCCAGCATTTT. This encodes CASSKGTLLNQPQHF.

The CDR3 sequence is CASSQLTSLDTQYF. CDR3 nucleotide sequence: TGTGCCAGCAGCCAACTGACTAGTTTAGATACGCAGTATTTT. The chain uses TRBV3-1 (or the pseudogene TRBV3-2) and TRBJ2-3; a possible D gene is TRBD2 (6 bases). The germline V gene encodes CDR1 LGHDT and CDR2 YNNKEL (reference sequence). This CDR3 comprises 14 residues. V was pared by 2 bases and J by 5 bases, with 11 bases between.

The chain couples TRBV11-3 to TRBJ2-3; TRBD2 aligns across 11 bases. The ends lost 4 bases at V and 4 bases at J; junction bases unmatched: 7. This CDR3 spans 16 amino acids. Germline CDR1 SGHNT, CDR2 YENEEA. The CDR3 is CASSSLAGVEADTQYF. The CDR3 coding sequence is TGTGCCAGCAGCTCACTAGCGGGAGTCGAAGCAGATACGCAGTATTTT.

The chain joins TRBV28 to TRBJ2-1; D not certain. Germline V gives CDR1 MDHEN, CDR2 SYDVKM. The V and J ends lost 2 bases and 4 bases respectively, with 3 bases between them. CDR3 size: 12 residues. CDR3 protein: CASSLRYNEQFF. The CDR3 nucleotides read TGTGCCAGCAGTTTACGGTACAATGAGCAGTTCTTC.